This T cell receptor (beta chain) was identified during a study of blood T cell repertoires in COVID-19. TCRdb keeps only in-frame clones here, not all; method: immunoSEQ multiplex PCR. The sample lists 200,000 to 300,000 clones; approximately 86% were seen once. The CDR3 extends over 14 amino acids. Germline trimming cut 2 bases from V and 9 bases from J; bases unmatched to any gene: 6. The V gene's germline CDR1 is MNHEY and CDR2 SVGEGT. The chain joins TRBV6-2 or TRBV6-3 to TRBJ1-1, with 10 positions matching TRBD1. This clonotype was obtained from a man aged 25 to 40 with active or convalescent COVID-19. Sequencing was carried out using peripheral blood. This chain's CDR3 is CASSYTDRGLQAFF. DNA for the CDR3: TGTGCCAGCAGTTACACCGACAGGGGGCTTCAAGCTTTCTTT.